The 5 T cell receptor beta chains below were found in one sample sequenced in a study of blood T cell repertoires in COVID-19 (dated by TCRdb to the early 2020s). Libraries were built with the immunoSEQ multiplex PCR assay. Imported from immuneACCESS, the table was reduced by TCRdb to in-frame sequences with V and J called. These copies leave out some clones; in studies compared against another copy, an unresolved V gene accounts for under half, and the cause of the remainder is not known. Counted in this sample were more than 15,000 clones; roughly 89% of them appeared once. 24% of the sample is in the top ten clones. Sequencing was performed on peripheral blood. These receptors were collected from a man aged 60-69 years with acute or convalescent COVID-19.

The gene calls are TRBV27 and TRBJ2-7, with 9 bases matching TRBD1. The CDR3 is 15 amino acids. After removal of 6 bases from V and 5 bases from J, the junction contained 11 bases not matched to a gene. From germline, CDR1 is MNHEY and CDR2 SMNVEV (reference sequence). As DNA, the CDR3 is TGTGCCAGCAGCCGACCCGGACAGGGGAAAAACGAGCAGTACTTC. This codes for CASSRPGQGKNEQYF.

This clone has only one observation. This sequence joins TRBV4-1 and TRBJ1-4; TRBD1 matches 7 bases. V gave up 4 bases and J gave up 1 base; unmatched junction bases: 12. The CDR3 length is 18 residues. Germline loops: CDR1 MGHRA, CDR2 YSYEKL. CDR3: CASSPTGYPLQTNEKLFF. For the CDR3, the DNA is TGCGCCAGCAGCCCGACAGGGTACCCCCTACAAACTAATGAAAAACTGTTTTTT.

The CDR3 sequence is CASSLRQGGGGEKLFF. CDR3 DNA: TGTGCCAGCAGCCTACGACAGGGGGGAGGTGGTGAAAAACTGTTTTTT. The chain is built from TRBV3-1 (or the pseudogene TRBV3-2) and TRBJ1-4; 9 bases map to TRBD1. The CDR3 has 16 residues. The germline gives CDR1 LGHDT, CDR2 YNNKEL (reference sequence). Trimming cost V 4 bases and J 7 bases; bases outside gene matches: 10.

This chain uses TRBV7-2 with TRBJ2-7, with a tentative D call TRBD1 (6 bases). CDR3 length: 16 amino acids. The germline V and J ends were trimmed by 6 bases and 3 bases, with 21 bases remaining between them. Per germline, CDR1 SGHTA and CDR2 FQGNSA. The CDR3 nucleotides are TGTGCCAGCAGTAAGGGTACCCGTTCAGGGGTCTACGAGCAGTACTTC. Its translation: CASSKGTRSGVYEQYF.

The chain links TRBV30 to TRBJ1-2; 8 positions agree with TRBD1. CDR1 and CDR2 (germline): GTSNPN, SVGIG (reference sequence). Unmatched junction bases numbered 8, after V lost 4 bases and J lost 4 bases. The CDR3 has 14 amino acids. CDR3 sequence: CAWIGQGGSYGYTF. CDR3 nucleotides: TGTGCCTGGATCGGACAGGGAGGTAGCTATGGCTACACCTTC. The full variable domain, in which reference TRBV30 and TRBJ1-2 provide the parts outside the CDR3, is SQTIHQWPATLVQPVGSPLSLECTVEGTSNPNLYWYRQAAGRGLQLLFYSVGIGQISSEVPQNLSASRPQDRQFILSSKKLLLSDSGFYLCAWIGQGGSYGYTFGSGTRLTVV.